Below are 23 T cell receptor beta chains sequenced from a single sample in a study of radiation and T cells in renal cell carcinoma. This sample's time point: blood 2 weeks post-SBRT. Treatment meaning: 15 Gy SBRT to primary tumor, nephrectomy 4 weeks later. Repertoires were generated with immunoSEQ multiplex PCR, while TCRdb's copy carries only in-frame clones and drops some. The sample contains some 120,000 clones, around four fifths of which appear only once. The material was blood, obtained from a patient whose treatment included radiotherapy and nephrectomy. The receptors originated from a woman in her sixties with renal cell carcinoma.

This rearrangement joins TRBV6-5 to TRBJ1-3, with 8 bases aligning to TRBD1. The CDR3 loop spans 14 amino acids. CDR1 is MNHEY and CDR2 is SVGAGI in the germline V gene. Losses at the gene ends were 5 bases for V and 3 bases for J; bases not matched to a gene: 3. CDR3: CASSRDRGGNTIYF. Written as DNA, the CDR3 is TGTGCCAGCAGTCGAGACAGGGGTGGAAACACCATATATTTT.

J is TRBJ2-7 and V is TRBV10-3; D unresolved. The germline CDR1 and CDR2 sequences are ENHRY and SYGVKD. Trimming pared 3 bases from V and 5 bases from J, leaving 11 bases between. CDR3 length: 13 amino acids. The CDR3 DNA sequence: TGTGCCATCAGTGAATTTAGCAGGAACGAGCAGTACTTC. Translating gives CAISEFSRNEQYF.

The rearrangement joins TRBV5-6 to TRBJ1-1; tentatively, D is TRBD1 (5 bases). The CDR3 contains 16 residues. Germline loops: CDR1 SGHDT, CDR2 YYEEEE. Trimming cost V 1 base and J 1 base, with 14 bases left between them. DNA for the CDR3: TGTGCCAGCAGCTTGTGGGGCCTACAGACGAACACTGAAGCTTTCTTT. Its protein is CASSLWGLQTNTEAFF.

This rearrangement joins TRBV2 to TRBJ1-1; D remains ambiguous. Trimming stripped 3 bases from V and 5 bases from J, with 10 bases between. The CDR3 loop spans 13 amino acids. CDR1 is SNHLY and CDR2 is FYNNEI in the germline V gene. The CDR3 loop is CASSEEGGTEAFF. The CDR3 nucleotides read TGTGCCAGCAGTGAGGAGGGTGGGACTGAAGCTTTCTTT.

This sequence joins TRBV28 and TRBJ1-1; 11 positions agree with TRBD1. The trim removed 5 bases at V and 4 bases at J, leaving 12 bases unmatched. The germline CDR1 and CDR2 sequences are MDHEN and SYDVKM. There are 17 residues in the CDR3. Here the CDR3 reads CASSRTGTGGRVTEAFF. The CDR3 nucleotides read TGTGCCAGCAGTAGAACCGGGACAGGGGGGAGGGTCACTGAAGCTTTCTTT.

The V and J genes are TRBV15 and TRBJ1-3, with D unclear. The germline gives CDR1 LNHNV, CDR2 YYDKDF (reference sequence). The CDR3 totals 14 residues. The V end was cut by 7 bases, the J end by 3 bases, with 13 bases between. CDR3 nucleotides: TGTGCCACCAAGCTCGGGCTGAGTGGAAACACCATATATTTT. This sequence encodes CATKLGLSGNTIYF.

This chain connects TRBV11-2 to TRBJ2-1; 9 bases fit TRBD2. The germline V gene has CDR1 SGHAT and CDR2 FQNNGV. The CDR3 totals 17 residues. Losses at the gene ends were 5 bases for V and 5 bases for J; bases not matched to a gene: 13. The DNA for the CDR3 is TGTGCCAGCAGCCGGCGGGCTAGCGGGATTCCGAACAATGAGCAGTTCTTC. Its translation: CASSRRASGIPNNEQFF.

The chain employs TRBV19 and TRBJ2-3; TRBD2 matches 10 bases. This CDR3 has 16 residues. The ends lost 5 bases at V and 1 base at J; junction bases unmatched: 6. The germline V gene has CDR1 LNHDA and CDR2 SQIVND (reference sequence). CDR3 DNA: TGTGCCAGTAGTCCAACCACTAGCGGGGGCACAGATACGCAGTATTTT. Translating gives CASSPTTSGGTDTQYF.

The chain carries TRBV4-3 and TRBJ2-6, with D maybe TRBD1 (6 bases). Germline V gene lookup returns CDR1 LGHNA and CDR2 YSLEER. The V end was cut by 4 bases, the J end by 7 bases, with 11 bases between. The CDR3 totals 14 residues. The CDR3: CASSRTGSANVLTF. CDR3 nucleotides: TGCGCCAGCAGCCGTACAGGGTCCGCCAACGTCCTGACTTTC.

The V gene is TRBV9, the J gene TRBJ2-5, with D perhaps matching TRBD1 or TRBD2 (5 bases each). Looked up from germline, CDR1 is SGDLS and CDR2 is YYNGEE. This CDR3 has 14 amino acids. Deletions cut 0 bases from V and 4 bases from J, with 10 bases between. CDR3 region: CASSVGGTLETQYF. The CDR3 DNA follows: TGTGCCAGCAGCGTAGGAGGGACGTTAGAGACCCAGTACTTC. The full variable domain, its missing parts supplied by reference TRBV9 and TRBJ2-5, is DSGVTQTPKHLITATGQRVTLRCSPRSGDLSVYWYQQSLDQGLQFLIQYYNGEERAKGNILERFSAQQFPDLHSELNLSSLELGDSALYFCASSVGGTLETQYFGPGTRLLVL.

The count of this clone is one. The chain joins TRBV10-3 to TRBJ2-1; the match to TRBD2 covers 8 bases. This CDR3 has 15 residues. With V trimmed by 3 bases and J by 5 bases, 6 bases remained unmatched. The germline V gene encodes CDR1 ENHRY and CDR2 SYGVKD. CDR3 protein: CAISDGTSSNNEQFF. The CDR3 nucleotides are TGTGCCATCAGTGACGGGACTAGTTCTAACAATGAGCAGTTCTTC.

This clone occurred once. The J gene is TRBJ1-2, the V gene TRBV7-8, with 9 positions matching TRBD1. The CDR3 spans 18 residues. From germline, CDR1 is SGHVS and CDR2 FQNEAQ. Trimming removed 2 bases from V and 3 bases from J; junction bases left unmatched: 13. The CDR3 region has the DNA TGTGCCAGCAGCTTACTAAACCCCGGGACAGGGAGAGACTATGGCTACACCTTC. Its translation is CASSLLNPGTGRDYGYTF. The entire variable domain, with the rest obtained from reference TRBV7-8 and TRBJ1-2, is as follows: GAGVSQSPRYKVAKRGQDVALRCDPISGHVSLFWYQQALGQGPEFLTYFQNEAQLDKSGLPSDRFFAERPEGSVSTLKIQRTQQEDSAVYLCASSLLNPGTGRDYGYTFGSGTRLTVV.

CDR3 DNA sequence: TGCGCCAGCAGCTTGGGCACCCCTCAGGGGTACGAGCAGTACTTC. Translated: CASSLGTPQGYEQYF. The rearrangement joins TRBV5-1 to TRBJ2-7; D is possibly TRBD1 (6 bases). Germline V gene lookup returns CDR1 SGHRS and CDR2 YFSETQ. V lost 0 bases, J lost 4 bases, and 14 bases lay in between. This CDR3 comprises 15 residues.

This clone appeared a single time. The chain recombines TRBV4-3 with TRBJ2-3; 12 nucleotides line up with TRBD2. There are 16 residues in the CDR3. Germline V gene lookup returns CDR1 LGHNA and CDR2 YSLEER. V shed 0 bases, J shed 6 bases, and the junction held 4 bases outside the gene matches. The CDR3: CASSQDAGTSGDTQYF. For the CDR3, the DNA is TGCGCCAGCAGCCAAGACGCCGGGACTAGCGGGGATACGCAGTATTTT.

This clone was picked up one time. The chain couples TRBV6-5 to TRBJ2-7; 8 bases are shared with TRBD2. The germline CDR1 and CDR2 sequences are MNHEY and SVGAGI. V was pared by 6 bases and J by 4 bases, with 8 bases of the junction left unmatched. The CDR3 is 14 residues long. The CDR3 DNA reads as TGTGCCAGCAGACCCGGGACTAGGACTTACGAGCAGTACTTC. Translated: CASRPGTRTYEQYF.

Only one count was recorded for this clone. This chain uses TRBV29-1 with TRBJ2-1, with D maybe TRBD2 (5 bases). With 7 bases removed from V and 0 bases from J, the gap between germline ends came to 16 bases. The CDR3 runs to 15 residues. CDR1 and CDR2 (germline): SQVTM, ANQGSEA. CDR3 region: CSGGPSRSSYNEQFF. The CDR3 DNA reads TGCAGCGGTGGACCTAGCAGAAGCTCCTACAATGAGCAGTTCTTC.

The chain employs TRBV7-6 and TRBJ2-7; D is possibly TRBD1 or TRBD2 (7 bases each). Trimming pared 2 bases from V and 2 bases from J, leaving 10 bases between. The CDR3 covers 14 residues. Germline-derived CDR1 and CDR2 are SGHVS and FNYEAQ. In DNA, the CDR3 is TGTGCCAGCAGCTTACAGGGGGGGGCCTACGAGCAGTACTTC. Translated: CASSLQGGAYEQYF.

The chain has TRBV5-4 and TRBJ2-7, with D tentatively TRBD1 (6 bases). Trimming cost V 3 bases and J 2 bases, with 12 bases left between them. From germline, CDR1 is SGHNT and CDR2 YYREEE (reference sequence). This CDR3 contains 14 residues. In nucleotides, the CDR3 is TGTGCCAGCAGCTCGAAGGGACAAACCTACGAGCAGTACTTC. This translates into CASSSKGQTYEQYF.

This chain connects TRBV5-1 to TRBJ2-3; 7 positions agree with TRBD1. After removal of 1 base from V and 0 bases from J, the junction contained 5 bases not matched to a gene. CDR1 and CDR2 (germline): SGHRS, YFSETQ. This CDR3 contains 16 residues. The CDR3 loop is CASSLSGTASTDTQYF. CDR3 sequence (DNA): TGCGCCAGCAGCTTGTCAGGGACAGCTAGCACAGATACGCAGTATTTT.

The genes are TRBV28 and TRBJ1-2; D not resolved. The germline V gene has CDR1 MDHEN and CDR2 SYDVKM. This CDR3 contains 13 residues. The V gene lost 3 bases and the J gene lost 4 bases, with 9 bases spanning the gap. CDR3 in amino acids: CASSFFPVYGYTF. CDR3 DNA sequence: TGTGCCAGCAGTTTTTTCCCAGTCTATGGCTACACCTTC.

In nucleotides, the CDR3 is TGTGCCAGCACCAGGACAGGGTTCGGGGAGCTGTTTTTT. The encoded protein is CASTRTGFGELFF. The chain has TRBV6-5 and TRBJ2-2; TRBD1 matches at 8 bases. The CDR3 contains 13 residues. Germline CDR1 and CDR2: MNHEY and SVGAGI. V shed 7 bases, J shed 7 bases, and the junction held 5 bases outside the gene matches.

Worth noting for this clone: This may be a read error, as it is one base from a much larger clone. The CDR3 protein is CASSSGANVLTF. The CDR3 bases are TGTGCCAGCAGCTCTGGGGCCAACGTCCTGACTTTC. The gene calls are TRBV7-3 and TRBJ2-6; no definite D call. The CDR3 length is 12 residues. The germline V gene encodes CDR1 SGHTA and CDR2 FQGTGA. Trimming took off 4 bases at V and 2 bases at J, with 0 bases between the two ends.

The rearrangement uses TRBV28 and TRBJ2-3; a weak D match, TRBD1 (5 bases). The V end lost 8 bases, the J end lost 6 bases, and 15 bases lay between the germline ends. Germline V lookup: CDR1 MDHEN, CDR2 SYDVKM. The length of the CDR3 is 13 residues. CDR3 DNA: TGTGCCAGCTCTTTGCAGGGTGTTGATACGCAGTATTTT. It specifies CASSLQGVDTQYF.